The entry that follows covers one T cell receptor beta chain sequence. Here immunoSEQ multiplex PCR was the method, and the copy in TCRdb shows in-frame clones only, minus some. The sample has approximately 2.5 million clones, 90% to 95% seen once. The record originates from a study of shared clonotypes between healthy human individuals. In germline, CDR1 is MGHRA, CDR2 YSYEKL. V lost 5 bases to trimming and J lost 2 bases, with 15 bases between them. This CDR3 is built from 15 residues. The study drew its donors from healthy HIV-negative adults without recent acute infections or vaccinations. The chain links TRBV4-1 to TRBJ1-2, with unresolved D. The sequencing input was naive CD4+ T cells sorted from blood. Documented subset: CD45RA+ positively selected. The receptor was isolated from a man aged 18-30 years in good health. CDR3 sequence reads: CASSSTFGPNYGYTF. The CDR3 DNA reads as TGCGCCAGCAGCAGTACCTTCGGGCCCAACTATGGCTACACCTTC.